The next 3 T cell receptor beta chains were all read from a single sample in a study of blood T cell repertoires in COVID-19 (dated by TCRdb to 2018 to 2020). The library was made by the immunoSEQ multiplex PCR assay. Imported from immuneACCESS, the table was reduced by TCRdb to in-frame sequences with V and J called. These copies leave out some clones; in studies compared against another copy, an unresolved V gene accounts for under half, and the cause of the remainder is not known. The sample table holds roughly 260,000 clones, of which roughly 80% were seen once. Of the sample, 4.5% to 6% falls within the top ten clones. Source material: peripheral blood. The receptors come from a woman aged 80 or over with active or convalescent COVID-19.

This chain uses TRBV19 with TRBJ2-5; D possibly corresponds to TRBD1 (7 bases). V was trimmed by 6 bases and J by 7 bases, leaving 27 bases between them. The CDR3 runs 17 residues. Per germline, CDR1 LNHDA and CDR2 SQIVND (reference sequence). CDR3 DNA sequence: TGTGCCAGTAGCGCCTACCGGAACAGGGAGGAGGGGGCGACCCAGTACTTC. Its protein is CASSAYRNREEGATQYF.

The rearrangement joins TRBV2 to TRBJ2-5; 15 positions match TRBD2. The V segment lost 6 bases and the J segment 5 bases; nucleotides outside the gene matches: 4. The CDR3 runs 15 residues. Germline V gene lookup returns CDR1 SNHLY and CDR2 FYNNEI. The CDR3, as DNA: TGTGCCAGCAGCGGACTAGCGGGGGGGATGGAGACCCAGTACTTC. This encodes CASSGLAGGMETQYF.

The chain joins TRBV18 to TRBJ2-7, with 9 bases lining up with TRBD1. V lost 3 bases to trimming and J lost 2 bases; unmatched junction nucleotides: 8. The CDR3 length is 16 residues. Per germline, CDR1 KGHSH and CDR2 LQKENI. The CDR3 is CASSPRERDRAYEQYF. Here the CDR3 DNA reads TGTGCCAGCTCACCCCGGGAACGGGACAGGGCCTACGAGCAGTACTTC.